This T cell receptor (beta chain) was recorded in a study of response to subunit inactivated influenza vaccine. Findings and limits, study-wide: Seasonal influenza vaccination, on each occasion, was suggested by the authors to recruit few new T cells.

MiXCR was run by TCRdb on the RT-PCR reads, yielding one entry per CDR3 protein. The profile shows just under 550,000 distinct CDR3 sequences, roughly 23% of them singletons. Remarks on this clonotype: The antigen remains unidentified.

Between the trimmed V and J ends, which lost 1 base and 7 bases, there was a span of 5 bases. Germline V CDR1 and CDR2: KGHSH, LQKENI. This CDR3 has 13 residues. These data also featured in a second study, about T cells expressing NK-cell markers. That paper notes: TCR beta cDNA was generated via 5'RACE template switching incorporating UMIs. Researchers got TCR beta repertoires out of sorted CD3+CD56+NKG2C+, CD3+CD56+NKG2C- and CD3+CD56-NKG2C+ T cells. Seven donors tested HCMV-seropositive and one tested seronegative among the eight sequenced. Where several donors were concerned, these clonotypes also led the CD3+CD56-NKG2C+ fraction.

The chain employs TRBV18 and TRBJ1-6; D remains ambiguous. The sample in question was CD4+ T cells sorted from PBMCs, obtained 11 to 12 days after vaccination. This TCR derives from a man aged 50-59 years who received an inactivated influenza vaccine. The CDR3 is CASSPHTNSPLHF. The CDR3 DNA reads as TGTGCCAGCTCACCACACACGAATTCACCCCTCCACTTT.